One sample yielded the 18 T cell receptor beta chains listed below, sequenced in a study of T cells in Graves' hyperthyroidism and ophthalmopathy. Using RNA transcripts as the source, TCR beta CDR3 regions were amplified. The HTBI primer set served for first-round RT-PCR of the TCR CDR3. TCRdb re-called the multiplex PCR reads with MiXCR, one entry per CDR3 protein. The sample yields hundreds of thousands of distinct CDR3 sequences, about 17% seen once. The sequenced material came from blood. The receptors originated from a woman younger than 45 with Graves' hyperthyroidism.

The chain employs TRBV6-1 and TRBJ1-1; perhaps TRBD1 as D (6 bases). Per germline, CDR1 MNHNS and CDR2 SASEGT. The CDR3 has 17 residues. The V gene lost 10 bases and the J gene lost 3 bases, with 27 bases spanning the gap. The CDR3 region has the DNA TGTGCCATTACGGCGACAGGAGTTTTCTTAAGAGACACTGAAGCTTTCTTT. It is translated as CAITATGVFLRDTEAFF.

The table lists this clonotype with a few counts. The chain links TRBV11-2 to TRBJ2-1, with TRBD2 as a possible D gene (6 bases). Trimming took 1 base from V and 4 from J, leaving 14 bases between them. CDR3 length equals 16 residues. Germline V lookup: CDR1 SGHAT, CDR2 FQNNGV. CDR3: CASSLGVAEKYNEQFF. In nucleotides, the CDR3 is TGTGCCAGCAGCTTAGGAGTAGCGGAAAAATACAATGAGCAGTTCTTC.

V is TRBV4-1 and J is TRBJ2-3; the D call may be TRBD1 or TRBD2 (5 bases each). CDR1 and CDR2 from the germline V gene are MGHRA and YSYEKL. The germline V and J ends were trimmed by 4 bases and 4 bases, with 15 bases remaining between them. This CDR3 has 15 amino acids. CDR3 protein: CASSRKVGGPDTQYF. CDR3 DNA: TGCGCCAGCAGCCGTAAGGTTGGGGGTCCAGATACGCAGTATTTT.

V and J are TRBV24-1 and TRBJ2-5; 9 bases are shared with TRBD1. Germline CDR1 and CDR2: KGHDR and SFDVKD. V trimming: 0 bases; J trimming: 5 bases; junction bases outside the gene matches: 3. CDR3 length: 15 amino acids. CDR3 in DNA: TGTGCCACCAGTGATTTGGACAGGGGGGCTGAGACCCAGTACTTC. Translated, it gives CATSDLDRGAETQYF.

This clonotype was detected only a few times. V gene TRBV30 combines with J gene TRBJ2-2, with D perhaps assigned TRBD1 or TRBD2 (7 bases each). This CDR3 contains 15 residues. Germline assignment: CDR1 GTSNPN and CDR2 SVGIG (reference sequence). Trimming cost V 2 bases and J 3 bases, with 13 bases left between them. The CDR3 nucleotides are TGTGCCTGGAGTCGGGGAGGGGGCTACACCGGGGAGCTGTTTTTT. Protein sequence: CAWSRGGGYTGELFF.

A note on this clonotype: A single base separates this from a much larger clone, so it may be a read error. The chain is built from TRBV12-3 or TRBV12-4 and TRBJ2-3, with D possibly being TRBD2 (5 bases). The CDR3 is made up of 17 amino acids. CDR3 bases: TGTGCCAGCAGCCCTGATAGTGGGAGTGCGAACGCAGATACGCAGTGTTTT. It translates to CASSPDSGSANADTQCF.

V usage is TRBV18 and J usage is TRBJ2-7, with D possibly matching TRBD1 (5 bases). Trimming took 1 base from V and 3 from J, leaving 10 bases between them. This CDR3 contains 14 residues. Germline V gives CDR1 KGHSH, CDR2 LQKENI. The CDR3 sequence: CASSPLQGFYEQYF. In DNA, the CDR3 is TGTGCCAGCTCACCACTCCAGGGTTTCTACGAGCAGTACTTC.

This clonotype has a count of ten or more. The gene calls are TRBV7-2 and TRBJ2-3; weak D call: TRBD1 (6 bases). Per the germline V gene, CDR1 is SGHTA and CDR2 is FQGNSA. This CDR3 has 14 residues. Trimming took off 9 bases at V and 0 bases at J, with 13 bases between the two ends. CDR3 residues: CASLQGRSTDTQYF. CDR3 nucleotide sequence: TGTGCCAGTCTGCAGGGGCGAAGCACAGATACGCAGTATTTT.

The chain joins TRBV20-1 to TRBJ2-1, with 10 bases identical to TRBD2. This CDR3 contains 13 residues. CDR1 and CDR2 (germline): DFQATT, SNEGSKA (reference sequence). J gave up 9 bases and V 6 bases, and 8 bases lay outside the gene matches. This chain's CDR3 is CSATGLAISEQFF. The DNA of the CDR3 is TGCAGTGCGACGGGACTAGCGATAAGTGAGCAGTTCTTC.

This sequence joins TRBV18 and TRBJ2-2; D perhaps matches TRBD1 (6 bases). The CDR3 has 15 residues. The germline V and J ends were trimmed by 6 bases and 5 bases, with 16 bases remaining between them. Germline V lookup: CDR1 KGHSH, CDR2 LQKENI. The CDR3 DNA is TGTGCCAGCTCTGAGCGGACAGCTCCTACCGGGGAGCTGTTTTTT. Translation: CASSERTAPTGELFF.

This clonotype showed up many times. In DNA, the CDR3 is TGTGCCAGCCGGGACAGCCGTTCCTACGAGCAGTACTTC. Encoded protein: CASRDSRSYEQYF. The chain employs TRBV28 and TRBJ2-7, with TRBD1 matching 7 bases. V lost 8 bases to trimming and J lost 1 base; unmatched junction nucleotides: 5. In germline, CDR1 is MDHEN, CDR2 SYDVKM. CDR3 length: 13 residues.

Many counts were recorded for this clonotype. The V call is TRBV2, the J call TRBJ2-5; D perhaps matches TRBD2 (6 bases). V dropped 3 bases and J dropped 4 bases, with 9 bases sitting between them. Germline V gives CDR1 SNHLY, CDR2 FYNNEI. The CDR3 extends over 13 amino acids. The CDR3 region is CASSDGLRETQYF. The CDR3 DNA reads as TGTGCCAGCAGTGATGGACTAAGAGAGACCCAGTACTTC.

About this clonotype itself: This sequence may be a read error, since a much larger clone differs from it by one base. The V call is TRBV4-1, the J call TRBJ2-5; 10 nucleotides line up with TRBD2. The CDR3 consists of 15 residues. Germline-derived CDR1 and CDR2 are MGHRA and YSYEKL. The CDR3 DNA reads as TGCGCCAGCAGCCAAGACGGGACTAGCGTAGAGATCCAGTACTTC. It codes for CASSQDGTSVEIQYF.

On this clonotype itself: This clone may be a read error of a much larger clone one base away. The chain is built from TRBV6-9 and TRBJ2-7; D unclear. The CDR3 is 12 amino acids. Germline values: CDR1 MNHGY, CDR2 SVAAGI. The CDR3 nucleotides read TGTGCCAGCAGCTATTTTTGGAGCGAGCAGTACTTC. Amino acid sequence: CASSYFWSEQYF.

This clonotype was seen ten or more times. The rearrangement joins TRBV20-1 to TRBJ2-1; perhaps TRBD2 as D (5 bases). Germline V gene lookup returns CDR1 DFQATT and CDR2 SNEGSKA (reference sequence). V shed 3 bases and J shed 6 bases, with 15 bases lying between them. There are 14 residues in the CDR3. CDR3 DNA sequence: TGCAGTGCTAGGGCCAGCGGCCGTACCAATGAGCAGTTCTTC. This sequence encodes CSARASGRTNEQFF.

In this sample, this clonotype turned up many times. The chain uses TRBV2 and TRBJ2-3; D possibly corresponds to TRBD2 (6 bases). The V and J ends lost 7 bases and 2 bases respectively, with 19 bases between them. CDR3 length equals 16 residues. In germline, CDR1 is SNHLY, CDR2 FYNNEI. The DNA of the CDR3 is TGTGCCAGCAAGAATCCAACTAGCCCTTACACAGATACGCAGTATTTT. Encoded protein: CASKNPTSPYTDTQYF.

The sample holds many counts of this clonotype. This chain's CDR3 is CSAQAGGETQYF. The CDR3 DNA follows: TGCAGTGCTCAAGCGGGAGGAGAGACCCAGTACTTC. This chain joins TRBV20-1 and TRBJ2-5; 9 nucleotides match TRBD2. V lost 5 bases, J lost 4 bases, and 2 bases stayed unmatched. This CDR3 contains 12 residues. Germline CDR1 reads DFQATT; CDR2 reads SNEGSKA (reference sequence).

The CDR3 sequence: CASSFAGGSNEQFF. CDR3 in DNA: TGTGCCAGCAGTTTTGCGGGAGGTAGCAATGAGCAGTTCTTC. This sequence joins TRBV27 and TRBJ2-1; 8 nucleotides agree with TRBD2. This CDR3 spans 14 amino acids. V dropped 3 bases and J dropped 6; count of bases not matched to a gene: 4. The germline V gene has CDR1 MNHEY and CDR2 SMNVEV (reference sequence).